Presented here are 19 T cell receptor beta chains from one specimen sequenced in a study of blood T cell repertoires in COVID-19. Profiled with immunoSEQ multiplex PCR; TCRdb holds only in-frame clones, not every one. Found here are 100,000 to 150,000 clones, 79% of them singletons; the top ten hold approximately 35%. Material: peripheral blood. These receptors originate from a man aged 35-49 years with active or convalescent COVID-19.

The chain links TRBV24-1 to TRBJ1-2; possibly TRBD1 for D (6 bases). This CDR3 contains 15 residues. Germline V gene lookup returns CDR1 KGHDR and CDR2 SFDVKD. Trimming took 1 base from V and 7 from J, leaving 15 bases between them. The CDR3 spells CATSDFNGQTGGYTF. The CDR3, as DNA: TGTGCCACCAGTGATTTCAACGGACAGACCGGTGGCTACACCTTC.

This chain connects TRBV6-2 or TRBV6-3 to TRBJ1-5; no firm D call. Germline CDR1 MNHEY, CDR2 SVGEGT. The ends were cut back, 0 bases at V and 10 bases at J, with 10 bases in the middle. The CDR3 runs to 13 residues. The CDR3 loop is CASSYSSASPQHF. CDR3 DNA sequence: TGTGCCAGCAGTTACTCGAGTGCGTCCCCCCAGCATTTT.

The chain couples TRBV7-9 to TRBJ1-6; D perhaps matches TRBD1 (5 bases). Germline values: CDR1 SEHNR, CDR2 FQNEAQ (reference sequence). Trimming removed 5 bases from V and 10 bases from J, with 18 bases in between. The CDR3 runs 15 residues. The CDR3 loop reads CASSPSRGQRSPLHF. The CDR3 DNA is TGTGCCAGCAGCCCAAGTAGGGGCCAGAGGTCACCCCTCCACTTT. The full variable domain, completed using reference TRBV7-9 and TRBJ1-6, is DTGVSQNPRHKITKRGQNVTFRCDPISEHNRLYWYRQTLGQGPEFLTYFQNEAQLEKSRLLSDRFSAERPKGSFSTLEIQRTEQGDSAMYLCASSPSRGQRSPLHFGNGTRLTVT.

CDR3 sequence (DNA): TGCAGCGCTAGACTAGCGGAGACCCAAGAGACCCAGTACTTC. Amino acids: CSARLAETQETQYF. V is TRBV29-1 and J is TRBJ2-5, with TRBD2 matching 9 bases. This CDR3 is built from 14 residues. V shed 7 bases, J shed 1 base, and the junction held 7 bases outside the gene matches. Germline CDR1 SQVTM, CDR2 ANQGSEA. Full variable domain (outside the CDR3, taken from reference TRBV29-1 and TRBJ2-5): SAVISQKPSRDICQRGTSLTIQCQVDSQVTMMFWYRQQPGQSLTLIATANQGSEATYESGFVIDKFPISRPNLTFSTLTVSNMSPEDSSIYLCSARLAETQETQYFGPGTRLLVL.

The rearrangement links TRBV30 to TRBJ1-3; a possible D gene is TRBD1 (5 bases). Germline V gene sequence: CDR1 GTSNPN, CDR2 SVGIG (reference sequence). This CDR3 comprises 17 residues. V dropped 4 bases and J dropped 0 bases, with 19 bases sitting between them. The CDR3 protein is CAWTSPGKGVSGNTIYF. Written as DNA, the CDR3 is TGTGCCTGGACCTCCCCCGGTAAAGGGGTCTCTGGAAACACCATATATTTT.

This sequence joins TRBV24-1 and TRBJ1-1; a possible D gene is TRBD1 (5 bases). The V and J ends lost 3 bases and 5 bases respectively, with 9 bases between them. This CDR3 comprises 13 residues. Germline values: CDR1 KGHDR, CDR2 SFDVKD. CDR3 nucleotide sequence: TGTGCCACCAGTGATCCCGGGGGAACTGAAGCTTTCTTT. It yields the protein CATSDPGGTEAFF.

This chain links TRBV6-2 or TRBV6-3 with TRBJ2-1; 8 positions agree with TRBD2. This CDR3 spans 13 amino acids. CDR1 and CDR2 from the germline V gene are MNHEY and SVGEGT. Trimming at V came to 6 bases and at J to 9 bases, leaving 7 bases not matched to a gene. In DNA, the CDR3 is TGTGCCAGCAGCCTCGGGACTAGTTTTGAGCAGTTCTTC. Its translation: CASSLGTSFEQFF.

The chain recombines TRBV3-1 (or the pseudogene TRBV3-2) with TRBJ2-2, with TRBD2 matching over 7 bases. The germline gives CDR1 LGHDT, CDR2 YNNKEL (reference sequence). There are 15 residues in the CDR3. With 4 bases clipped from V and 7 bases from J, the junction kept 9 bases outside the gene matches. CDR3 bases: TGTGCCAGCAGCCCGGACCAAGGGAGGGACGGGGAGCTGTTTTTT. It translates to CASSPDQGRDGELFF.

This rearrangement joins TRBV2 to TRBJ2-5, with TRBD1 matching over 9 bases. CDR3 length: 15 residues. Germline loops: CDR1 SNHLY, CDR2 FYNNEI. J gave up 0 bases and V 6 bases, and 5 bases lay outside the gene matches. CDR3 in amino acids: CASRRDRVNQETQYF. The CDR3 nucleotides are TGTGCCAGCAGACGGGACAGGGTAAACCAAGAGACCCAGTACTTC.

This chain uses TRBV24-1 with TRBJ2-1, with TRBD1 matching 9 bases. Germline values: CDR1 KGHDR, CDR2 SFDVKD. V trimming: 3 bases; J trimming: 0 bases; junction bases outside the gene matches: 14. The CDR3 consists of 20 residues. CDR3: CATSDTSGTGPRSSYNEQFF. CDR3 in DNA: TGTGCCACCAGTGATACCTCCGGGACAGGGCCAAGGAGCTCCTACAATGAGCAGTTCTTC.

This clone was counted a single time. The CDR3 nucleotides are TGCAGCGTTGAGCCGGGACAGGGGATAAGAGCTTTCTTT. Encoded protein: CSVEPGQGIRAFF. The V gene is TRBV29-1, the J gene TRBJ1-1; 10 bases fit TRBD1. Germline V gene data show CDR1 as SQVTM and CDR2 as ANQGSEA. The CDR3 length is 13 residues. The V and J ends lost 3 bases and 10 bases, in that order; junction bases with no gene match: 8.

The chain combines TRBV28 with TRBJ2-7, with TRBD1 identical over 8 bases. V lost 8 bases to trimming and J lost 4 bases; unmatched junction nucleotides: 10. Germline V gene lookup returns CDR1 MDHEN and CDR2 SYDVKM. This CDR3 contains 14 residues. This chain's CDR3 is CASFPQDRGYEQYF. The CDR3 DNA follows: TGTGCCAGCTTCCCCCAAGACAGGGGATACGAGCAGTACTTC.

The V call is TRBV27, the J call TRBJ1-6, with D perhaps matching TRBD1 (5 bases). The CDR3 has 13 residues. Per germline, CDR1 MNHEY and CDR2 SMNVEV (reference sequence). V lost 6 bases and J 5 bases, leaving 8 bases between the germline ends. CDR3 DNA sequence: TGTGCCAGCAGGCAGGGTAATAATTCACCCCTCCACTTT. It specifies CASRQGNNSPLHF.

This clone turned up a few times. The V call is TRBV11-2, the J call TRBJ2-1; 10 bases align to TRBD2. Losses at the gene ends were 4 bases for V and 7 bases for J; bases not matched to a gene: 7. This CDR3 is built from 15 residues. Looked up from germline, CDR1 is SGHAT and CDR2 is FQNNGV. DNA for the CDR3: TGTGCCAGCAGCTACAAGCGGGAGGGCGGGAATGAGCAGTTCTTC. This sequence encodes CASSYKREGGNEQFF.

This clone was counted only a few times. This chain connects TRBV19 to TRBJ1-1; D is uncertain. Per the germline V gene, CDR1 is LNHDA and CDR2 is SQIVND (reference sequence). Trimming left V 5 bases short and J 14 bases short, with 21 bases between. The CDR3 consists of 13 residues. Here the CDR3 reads CASSLQDSLIGFF. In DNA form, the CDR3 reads TGTGCCAGTAGTCTCCAAGACTCCCTAATAGGCTTCTTT.

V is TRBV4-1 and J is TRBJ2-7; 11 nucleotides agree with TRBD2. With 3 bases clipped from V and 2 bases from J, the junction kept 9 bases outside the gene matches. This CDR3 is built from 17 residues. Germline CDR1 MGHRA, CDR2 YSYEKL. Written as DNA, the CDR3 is TGCGCCAGCAGCCAGAATTTAGCGGGAGGGACAGCCTACGAGCAGTACTTC. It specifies CASSQNLAGGTAYEQYF.

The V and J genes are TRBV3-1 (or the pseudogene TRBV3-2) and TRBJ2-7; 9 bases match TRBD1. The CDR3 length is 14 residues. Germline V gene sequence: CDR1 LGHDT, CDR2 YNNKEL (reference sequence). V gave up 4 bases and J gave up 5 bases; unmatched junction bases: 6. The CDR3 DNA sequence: TGTGCCAGCAGCCTCTGGACAGGGGAAAACGAGCAGTACTTC. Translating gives CASSLWTGENEQYF.

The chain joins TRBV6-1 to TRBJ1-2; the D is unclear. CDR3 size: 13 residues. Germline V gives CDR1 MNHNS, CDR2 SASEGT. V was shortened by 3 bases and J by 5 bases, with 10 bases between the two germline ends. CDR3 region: CASSEVRNYGYTF. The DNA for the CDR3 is TGTGCCAGCAGTGAGGTCAGGAATTATGGCTACACCTTC.

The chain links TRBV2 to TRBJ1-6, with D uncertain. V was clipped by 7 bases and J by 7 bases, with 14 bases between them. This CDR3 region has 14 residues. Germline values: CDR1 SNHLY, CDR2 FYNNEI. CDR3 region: CASKSGSQNSPLHF. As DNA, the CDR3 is TGTGCCAGCAAGTCAGGTTCTCAAAATTCACCCCTCCACTTT.